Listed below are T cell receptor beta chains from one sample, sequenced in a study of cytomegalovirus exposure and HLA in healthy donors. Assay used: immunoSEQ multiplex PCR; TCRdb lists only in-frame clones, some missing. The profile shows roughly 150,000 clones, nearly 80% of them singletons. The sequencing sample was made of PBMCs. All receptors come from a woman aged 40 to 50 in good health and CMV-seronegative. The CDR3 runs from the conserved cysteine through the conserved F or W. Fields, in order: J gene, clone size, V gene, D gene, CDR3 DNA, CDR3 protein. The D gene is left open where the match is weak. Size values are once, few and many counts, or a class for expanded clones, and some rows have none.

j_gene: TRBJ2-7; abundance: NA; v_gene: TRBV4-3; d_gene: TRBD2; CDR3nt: TGCGCCAGCAGCCAAGTATTCGGACTAGCTCTCGAGCAGTACTTC; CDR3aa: CASSQVFGLALEQYF
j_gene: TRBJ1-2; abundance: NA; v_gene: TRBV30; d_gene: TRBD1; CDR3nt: TGTGCCTGGAAACAGGGGATCGCTAACTATGGCTACACCTTC; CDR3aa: CAWKQGIANYGYTF
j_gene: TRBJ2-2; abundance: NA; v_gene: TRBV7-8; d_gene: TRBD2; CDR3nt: TGTGCCAGCATGGTGGCGGGAGTGAACACCGGGGAGCTGTTTTTT; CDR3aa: CASMVAGVNTGELFF
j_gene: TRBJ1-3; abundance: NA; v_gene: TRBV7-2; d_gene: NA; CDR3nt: TGTGCCAGCAGCTTTCAAGGAGGGGTCGGAAACACCATATATTTT; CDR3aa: CASSFQGGVGNTIYF
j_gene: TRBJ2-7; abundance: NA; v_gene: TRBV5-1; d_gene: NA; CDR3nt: TGCGCCAGCAGCTTGTACAGCCAAGCCTACGAGCAGTACTTC; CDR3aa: CASSLYSQAYEQYF
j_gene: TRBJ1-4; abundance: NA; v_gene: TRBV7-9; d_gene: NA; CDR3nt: TGTGCCAGCAGCGAAATGGGCGTACCAGAGAAAACAACTAATGAAAAACTGTTTTTT; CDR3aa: CASSEMGVPEKTTNEKLFF
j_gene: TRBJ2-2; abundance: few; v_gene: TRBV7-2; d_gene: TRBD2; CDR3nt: TGTGCCAGCAGCTCCACTAGCGGGGGGGCCGGGGAGCTGTTTTTT; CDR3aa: CASSSTSGGAGELFF
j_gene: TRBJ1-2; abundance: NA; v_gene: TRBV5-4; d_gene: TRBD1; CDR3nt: TGTGCCAGCAGTACACCGGGACAGGGGATACATGGCTACACCTTC; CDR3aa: CASSTPGQGIHGYTF
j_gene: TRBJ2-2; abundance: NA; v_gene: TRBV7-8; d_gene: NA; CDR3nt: TGTGCCAGCAGCCCGACGGGACACGCGAACACCGGGGAGCTGTTTTTT; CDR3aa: CASSPTGHANTGELFF
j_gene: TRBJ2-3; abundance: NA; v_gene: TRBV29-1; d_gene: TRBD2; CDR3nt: TGCAGCGTTACTAGCGTCTTGACAGATACGCAGTATTTT; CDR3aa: CSVTSVLTDTQYF
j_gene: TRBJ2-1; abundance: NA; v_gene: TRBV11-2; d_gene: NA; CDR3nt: TGTGCCAGCAGCTTAGAGGGGGGGCCCTATGAGCAGTTCTTC; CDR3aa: CASSLEGGPYEQFF
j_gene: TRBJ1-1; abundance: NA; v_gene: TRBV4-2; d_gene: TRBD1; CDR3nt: TGTGCCAGCAGCCAAGCAGGACAGGGGGACATTGAAGCTTTCTTT; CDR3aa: CASSQAGQGDIEAFF
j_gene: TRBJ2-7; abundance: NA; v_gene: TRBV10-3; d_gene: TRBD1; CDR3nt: TGTGCCATCAGGGGGGACAGGGGAGGCGAGCAGTACTTC; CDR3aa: CAIRGDRGGEQYF
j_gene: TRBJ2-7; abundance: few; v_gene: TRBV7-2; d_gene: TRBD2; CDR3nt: TGTGCCAGCAGCTTACGGGGGGTTGGGGCCGAGCAGTACTTC; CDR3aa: CASSLRGVGAEQYF
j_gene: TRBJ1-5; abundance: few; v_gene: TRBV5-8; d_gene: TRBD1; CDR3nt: TGTGCCAGCAGCGGACTATGGACAGGGAGGTATAGCAATCAGCCCCAGCATTTT; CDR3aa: CASSGLWTGRYSNQPQHF
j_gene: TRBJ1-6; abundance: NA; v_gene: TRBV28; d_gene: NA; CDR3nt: TGTGCCAGCAGTTTATCTGGCACGGGGAATTCACCCCTCCACTTT; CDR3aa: CASSLSGTGNSPLHF
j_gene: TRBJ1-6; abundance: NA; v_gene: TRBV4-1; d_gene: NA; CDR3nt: TGCGCCAGCAGCCTCCGGGGTGGACGGAATAATTCACCCCTCCACTTT; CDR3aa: CASSLRGGRNNSPLHF
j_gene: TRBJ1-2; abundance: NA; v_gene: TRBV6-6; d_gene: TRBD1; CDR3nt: TGTGCCAGCAACCAGGGGGGAAAAAACTATGGCTACACCTTC; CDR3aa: CASNQGGKNYGYTF
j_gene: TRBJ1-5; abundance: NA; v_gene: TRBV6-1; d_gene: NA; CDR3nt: TGTGCCAGCAGTGAAGTCTCGTATCAGCCCCAGCATTTT; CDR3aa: CASSEVSYQPQHF
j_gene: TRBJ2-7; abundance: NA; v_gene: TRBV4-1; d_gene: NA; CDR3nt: TGCGCCAGCAGCCCCATAACCGACAGGATCTACGAGCAGTACTTC; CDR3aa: CASSPITDRIYEQYF